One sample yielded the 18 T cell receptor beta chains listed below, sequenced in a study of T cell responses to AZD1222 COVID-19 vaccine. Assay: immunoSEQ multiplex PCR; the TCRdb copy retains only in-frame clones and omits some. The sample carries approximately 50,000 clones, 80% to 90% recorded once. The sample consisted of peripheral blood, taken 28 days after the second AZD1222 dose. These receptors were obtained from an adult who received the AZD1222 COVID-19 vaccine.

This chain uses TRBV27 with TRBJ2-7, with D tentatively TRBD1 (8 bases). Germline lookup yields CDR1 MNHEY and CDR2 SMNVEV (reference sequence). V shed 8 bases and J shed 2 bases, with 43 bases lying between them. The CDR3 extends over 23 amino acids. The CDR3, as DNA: TGTGCCAGCTCCAAATCCCCGGGACAGGCTCCCTTTCTTCGGGCTAGCGGCGCCTACGAGCAGTACTTC. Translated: CASSKSPGQAPFLRASGAYEQYF.

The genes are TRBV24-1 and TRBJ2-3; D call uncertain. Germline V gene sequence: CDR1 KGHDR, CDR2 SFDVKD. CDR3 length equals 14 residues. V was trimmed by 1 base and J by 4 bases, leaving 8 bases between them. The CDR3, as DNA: TGTGCCACCAGTGATTTTGGTGAGGCAGATACGCAGTATTTT. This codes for CATSDFGEADTQYF.

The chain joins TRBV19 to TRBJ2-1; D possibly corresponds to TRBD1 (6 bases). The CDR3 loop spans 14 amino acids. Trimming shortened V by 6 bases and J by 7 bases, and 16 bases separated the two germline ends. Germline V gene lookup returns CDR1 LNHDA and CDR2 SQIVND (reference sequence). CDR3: CASSAGQRWNEQFF. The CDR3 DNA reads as TGTGCCAGTAGCGCCGGACAGAGGTGGAATGAGCAGTTCTTC.

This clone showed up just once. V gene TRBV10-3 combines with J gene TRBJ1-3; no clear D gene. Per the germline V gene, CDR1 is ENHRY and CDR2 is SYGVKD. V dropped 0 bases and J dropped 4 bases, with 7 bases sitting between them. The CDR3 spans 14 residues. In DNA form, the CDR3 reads TGTGCCATCAGTGAGTCGTCAGAAGGAAACACCATATATTTT. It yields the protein CAISESSEGNTIYF.

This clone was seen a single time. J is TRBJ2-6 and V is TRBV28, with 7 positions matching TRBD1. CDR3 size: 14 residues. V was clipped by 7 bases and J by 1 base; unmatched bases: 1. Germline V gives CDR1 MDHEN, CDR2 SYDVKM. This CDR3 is CASTGGSGANVLTF. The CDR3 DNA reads TGTGCCAGCACAGGGGGATCTGGGGCCAACGTCCTGACTTTC.

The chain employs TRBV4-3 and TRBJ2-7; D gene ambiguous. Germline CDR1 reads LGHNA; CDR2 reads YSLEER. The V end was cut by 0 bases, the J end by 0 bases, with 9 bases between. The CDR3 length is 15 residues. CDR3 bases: TGCGCCAGCAGCCAAGATCTGGCTCCCTCCTACGAGCAGTACTTC. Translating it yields CASSQDLAPSYEQYF.

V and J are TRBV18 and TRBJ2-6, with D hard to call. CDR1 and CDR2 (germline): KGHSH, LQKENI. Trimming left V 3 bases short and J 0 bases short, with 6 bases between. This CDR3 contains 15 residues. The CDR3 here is CASSPETSGANVLTF. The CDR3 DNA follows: TGTGCCAGCTCACCGGAGACCTCTGGGGCCAACGTCCTGACTTTC.

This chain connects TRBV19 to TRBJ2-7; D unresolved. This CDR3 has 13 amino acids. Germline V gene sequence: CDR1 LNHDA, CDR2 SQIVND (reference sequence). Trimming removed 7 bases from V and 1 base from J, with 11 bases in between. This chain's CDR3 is CASNNQGSYEQYF. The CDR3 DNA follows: TGTGCCAGTAACAATCAAGGGTCCTACGAGCAGTACTTC.

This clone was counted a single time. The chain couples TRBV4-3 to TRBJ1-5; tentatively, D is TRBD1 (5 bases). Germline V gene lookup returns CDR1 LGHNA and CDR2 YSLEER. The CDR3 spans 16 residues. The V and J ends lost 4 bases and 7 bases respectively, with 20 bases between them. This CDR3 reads CASSRDGQSGNQPQHF. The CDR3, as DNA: TGCGCCAGCAGCCGGGACGGACAATCAGGAAACCAGCCCCAGCATTTT.

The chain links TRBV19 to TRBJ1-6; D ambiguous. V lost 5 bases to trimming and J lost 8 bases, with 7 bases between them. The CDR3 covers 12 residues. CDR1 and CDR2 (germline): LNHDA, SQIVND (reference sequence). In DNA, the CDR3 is TGTGCCAGTAGTTTTCGGGATTCACCCCTCCACTTT. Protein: CASSFRDSPLHF.

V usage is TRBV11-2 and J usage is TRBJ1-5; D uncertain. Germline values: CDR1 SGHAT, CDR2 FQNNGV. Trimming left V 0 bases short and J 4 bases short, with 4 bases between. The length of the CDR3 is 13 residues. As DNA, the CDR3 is TGTGCCAGCAGCTTAGATCTAAATCAGCCCCAGCATTTT. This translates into CASSLDLNQPQHF.

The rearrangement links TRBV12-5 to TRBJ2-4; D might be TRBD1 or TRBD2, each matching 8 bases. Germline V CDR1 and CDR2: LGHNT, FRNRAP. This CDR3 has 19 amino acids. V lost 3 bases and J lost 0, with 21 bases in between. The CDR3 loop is CASGFRQGRREVAKNIQYF. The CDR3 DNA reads TGTGCTAGTGGTTTCAGACAGGGGCGGCGGGAGGTAGCCAAAAACATTCAGTACTTC.

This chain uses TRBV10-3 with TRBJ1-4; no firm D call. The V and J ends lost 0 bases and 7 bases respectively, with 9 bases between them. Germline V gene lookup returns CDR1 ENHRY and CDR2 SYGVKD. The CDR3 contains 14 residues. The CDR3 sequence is CAISESRQPEKLFF. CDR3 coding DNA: TGTGCCATCAGTGAGTCTCGACAACCTGAAAAACTGTTTTTT.

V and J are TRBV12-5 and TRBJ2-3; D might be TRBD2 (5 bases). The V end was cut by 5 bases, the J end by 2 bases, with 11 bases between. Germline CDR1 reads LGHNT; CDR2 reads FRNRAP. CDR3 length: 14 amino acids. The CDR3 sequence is CASGRWEPTDTQYF. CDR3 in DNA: TGTGCTAGTGGTCGGTGGGAGCCCACAGATACGCAGTATTTT.

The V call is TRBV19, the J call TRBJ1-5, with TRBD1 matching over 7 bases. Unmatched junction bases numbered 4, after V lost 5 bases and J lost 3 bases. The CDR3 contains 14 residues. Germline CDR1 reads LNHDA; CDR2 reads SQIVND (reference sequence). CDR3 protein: CASSVGTVNQPQHF. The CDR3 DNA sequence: TGTGCCAGTAGTGTCGGGACAGTCAATCAGCCCCAGCATTTT. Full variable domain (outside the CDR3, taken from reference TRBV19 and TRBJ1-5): DGGITQSPKYLFRKEGQNVTLSCEQNLNHDAMYWYRQDPGQGLRLIYYSQIVNDFQKGDIAEGYSVSREKKESFPLTVTSAQKNPTAFYLCASSVGTVNQPQHFGDGTRLSIL.

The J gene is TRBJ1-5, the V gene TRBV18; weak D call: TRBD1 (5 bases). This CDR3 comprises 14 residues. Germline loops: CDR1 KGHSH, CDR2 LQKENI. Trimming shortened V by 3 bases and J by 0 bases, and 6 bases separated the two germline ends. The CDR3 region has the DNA TGTGCCAGCTCACCGGGGGGTAGCAATCAGCCCCAGCATTTT. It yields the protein CASSPGGSNQPQHF.

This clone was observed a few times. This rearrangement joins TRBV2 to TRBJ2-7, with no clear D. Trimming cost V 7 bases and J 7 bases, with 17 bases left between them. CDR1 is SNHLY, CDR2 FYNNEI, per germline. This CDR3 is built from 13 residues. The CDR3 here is CASTGTVQWEQYF. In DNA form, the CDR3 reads TGTGCCAGCACCGGCACAGTTCAGTGGGAGCAGTACTTC. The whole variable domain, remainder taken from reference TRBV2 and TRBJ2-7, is EPEVTQTPSHQVTQMGQEVILRCVPISNHLYFYWYRQILGQKVEFLVSFYNNEISEKSEIFDDQFSVERPDGSNFTLKIRSTKLEDSAMYFCASTGTVQWEQYFGPGTRLTVT.

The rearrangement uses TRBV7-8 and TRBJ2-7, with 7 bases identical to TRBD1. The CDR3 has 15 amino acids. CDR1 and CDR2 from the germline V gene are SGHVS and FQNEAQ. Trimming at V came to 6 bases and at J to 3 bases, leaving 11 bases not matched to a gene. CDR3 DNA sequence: TGTGCCAGCAGTTCCGGGACAGATTTCTACTACGAGCAGTACTTC. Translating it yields CASSSGTDFYYEQYF. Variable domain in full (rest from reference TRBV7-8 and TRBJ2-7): GAGVSQSPRYKVAKRGQDVALRCDPISGHVSLFWYQQALGQGPEFLTYFQNEAQLDKSGLPSDRFFAERPEGSVSTLKIQRTQQEDSAVYLCASSSGTDFYYEQYFGPGTRLTVT.